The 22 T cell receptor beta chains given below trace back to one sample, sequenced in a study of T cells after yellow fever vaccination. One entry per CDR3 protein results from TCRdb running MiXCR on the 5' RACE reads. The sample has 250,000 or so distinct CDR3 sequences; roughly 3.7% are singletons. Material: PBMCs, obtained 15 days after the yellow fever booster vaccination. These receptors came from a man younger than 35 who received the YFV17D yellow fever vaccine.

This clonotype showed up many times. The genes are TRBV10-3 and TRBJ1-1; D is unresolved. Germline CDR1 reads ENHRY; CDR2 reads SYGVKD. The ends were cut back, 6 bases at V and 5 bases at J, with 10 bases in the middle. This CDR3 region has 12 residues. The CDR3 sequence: CAIRDGGTEAFF. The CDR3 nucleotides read TGTGCCATCAGGGACGGTGGGACTGAAGCTTTCTTT.

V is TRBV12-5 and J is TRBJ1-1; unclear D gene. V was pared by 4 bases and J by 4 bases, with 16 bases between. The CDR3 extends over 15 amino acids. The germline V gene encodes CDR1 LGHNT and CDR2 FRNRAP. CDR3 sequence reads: CASGWNLGGSTEAFF. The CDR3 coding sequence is TGTGCTAGTGGTTGGAATCTAGGCGGGAGCACTGAAGCTTTCTTT.

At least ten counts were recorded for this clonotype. The CDR3 nucleotides read TGTGCCAGCAGCCAAGGGGCTGGGGACGGTGGCTACACCTTC. Amino acids: CASSQGAGDGGYTF. V usage is TRBV4-2 and J usage is TRBJ1-2; a possible D gene is TRBD1 (5 bases). The germline V and J ends were trimmed by 1 base and 7 bases, with 13 bases remaining between them. The germline CDR1 and CDR2 sequences are LGHNA and YNFKEQ. The CDR3 contains 14 residues.

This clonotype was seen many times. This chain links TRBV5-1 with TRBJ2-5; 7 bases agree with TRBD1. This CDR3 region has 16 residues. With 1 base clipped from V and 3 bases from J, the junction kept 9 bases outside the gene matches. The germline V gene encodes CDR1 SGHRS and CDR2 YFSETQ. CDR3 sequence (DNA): TGCGCCAGCAGCTTGACCACAGGTCAGGGGGAAGAGACCCAGTACTTC. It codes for CASSLTTGQGEETQYF.

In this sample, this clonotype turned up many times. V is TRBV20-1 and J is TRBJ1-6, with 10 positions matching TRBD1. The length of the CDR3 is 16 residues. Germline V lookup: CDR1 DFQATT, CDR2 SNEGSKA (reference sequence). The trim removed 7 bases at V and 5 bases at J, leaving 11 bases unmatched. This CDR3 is CSVPLGQGENNSPLHF. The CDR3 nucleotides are TGCAGTGTTCCACTCGGACAGGGGGAGAATAATTCACCCCTCCACTTT.

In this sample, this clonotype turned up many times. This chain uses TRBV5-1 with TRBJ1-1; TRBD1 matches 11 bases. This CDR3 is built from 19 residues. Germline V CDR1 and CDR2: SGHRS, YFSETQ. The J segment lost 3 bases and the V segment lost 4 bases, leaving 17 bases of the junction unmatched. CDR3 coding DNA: TGCGCCAGCAGCGCATACGAGCGGACAGGGGGCTTCTCGGACACTGAAGCTTTCTTT. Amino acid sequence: CASSAYERTGGFSDTEAFF.

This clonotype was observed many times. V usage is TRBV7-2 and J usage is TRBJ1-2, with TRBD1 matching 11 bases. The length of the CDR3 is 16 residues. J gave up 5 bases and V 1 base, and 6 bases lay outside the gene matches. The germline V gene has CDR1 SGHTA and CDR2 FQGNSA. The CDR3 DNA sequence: TGTGCCAGCAGCTTAGTAGGGACAGGGGGGATTTATGGCTACACCTTC. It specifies CASSLVGTGGIYGYTF.

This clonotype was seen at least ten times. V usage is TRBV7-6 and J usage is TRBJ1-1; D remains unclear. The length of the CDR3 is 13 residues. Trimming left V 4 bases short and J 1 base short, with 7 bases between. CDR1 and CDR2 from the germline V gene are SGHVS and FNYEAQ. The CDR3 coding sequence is TGTGCCAGCAGCTCCGACCAGAACACTGAAGCTTTCTTT. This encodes CASSSDQNTEAFF.

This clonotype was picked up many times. CDR3 sequence: CAIRGFGPNTEAFF. CDR3 nucleotides: TGTGCCATCAGGGGGTTTGGGCCCAACACTGAAGCTTTCTTT. The gene calls are TRBV10-3 and TRBJ1-1; D is unclear. CDR3 length: 14 amino acids. Trimming pared 6 bases from V and 2 bases from J, leaving 13 bases between. Looked up from germline, CDR1 is ENHRY and CDR2 is SYGVKD.

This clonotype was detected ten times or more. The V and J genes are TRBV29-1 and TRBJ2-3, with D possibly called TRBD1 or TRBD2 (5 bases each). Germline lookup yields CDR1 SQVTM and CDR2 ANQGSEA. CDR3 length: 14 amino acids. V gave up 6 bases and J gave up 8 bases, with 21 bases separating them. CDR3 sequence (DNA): TGCAGCGTGGGACGCACGCTAGGAAGCGGTACGCAGTATTTT. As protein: CSVGRTLGSGTQYF.

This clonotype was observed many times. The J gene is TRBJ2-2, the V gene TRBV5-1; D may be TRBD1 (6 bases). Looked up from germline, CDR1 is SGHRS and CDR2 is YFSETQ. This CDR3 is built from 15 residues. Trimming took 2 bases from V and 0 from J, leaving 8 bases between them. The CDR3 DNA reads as TGCGCCAGCAGCTTCGACAGGCCGAACACCGGGGAGCTGTTTTTT. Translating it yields CASSFDRPNTGELFF. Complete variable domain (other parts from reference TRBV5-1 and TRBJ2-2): KAGVTQTPRYLIKTRGQQVTLSCSPISGHRSVSWYQQTPGQGLQFLFEYFSETQRNKGNFPGRFSGRQFSNSRSEMNVSTLELGDSALYLCASSFDRPNTGELFFGEGSRLTVL.

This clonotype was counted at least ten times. The CDR3 is CASSYHRENQETQYF. CDR3 nucleotide sequence: TGTGCCAGCAGTTACCACCGGGAGAACCAAGAGACCCAGTACTTC. The J gene is TRBJ2-5, the V gene TRBV27; D might be TRBD2 (6 bases). V lost 4 bases and J lost 0, with 12 bases in between. Germline values: CDR1 MNHEY, CDR2 SMNVEV (reference sequence). The CDR3 totals 15 residues.

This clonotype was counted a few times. The CDR3 protein is CASSQAYRGRLGANVLTF. Here the CDR3 DNA reads TGCGCCAGCAGCCAAGCGTACAGGGGGCGTTTAGGGGCCAACGTCCTGACTTTC. This chain uses TRBV4-1 with TRBJ2-6, with 9 bases matching TRBD1. This CDR3 contains 18 residues. Germline assignment: CDR1 MGHRA and CDR2 YSYEKL. V lost 1 base to trimming and J lost 4 bases; unmatched junction nucleotides: 8.

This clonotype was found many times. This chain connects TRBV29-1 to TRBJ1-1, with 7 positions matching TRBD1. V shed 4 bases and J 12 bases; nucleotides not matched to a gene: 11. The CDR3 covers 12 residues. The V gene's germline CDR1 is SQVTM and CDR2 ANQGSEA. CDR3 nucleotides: TGCAGCGTTGTGCTCACAGGGGTACTTCCTTTCTTT. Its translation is CSVVLTGVLPFF.

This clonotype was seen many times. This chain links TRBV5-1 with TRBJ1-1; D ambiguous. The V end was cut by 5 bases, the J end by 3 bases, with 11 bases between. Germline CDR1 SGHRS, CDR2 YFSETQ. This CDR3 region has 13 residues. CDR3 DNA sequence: TGCGCCAGCAGAAGCAGGAGGGACACTGAAGCTTTCTTT. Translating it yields CASRSRRDTEAFF.

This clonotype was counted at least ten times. Here the CDR3 reads CASSFLDRGQPQHF. Written as DNA, the CDR3 is TGTGCCAGCAGTTTTCTCGACAGAGGTCAGCCCCAGCATTTT. The chain couples TRBV27 to TRBJ1-5; D is perhaps TRBD1 (5 bases). The ends were cut back, 3 bases at V and 6 bases at J, with 12 bases in the middle. Germline-derived CDR1 and CDR2 are MNHEY and SMNVEV (reference sequence). This CDR3 has 14 residues.

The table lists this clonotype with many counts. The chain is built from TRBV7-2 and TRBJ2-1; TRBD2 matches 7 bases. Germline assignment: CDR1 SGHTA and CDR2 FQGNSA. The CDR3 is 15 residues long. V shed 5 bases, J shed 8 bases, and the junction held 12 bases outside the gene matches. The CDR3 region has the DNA TGTGCCAGCAGCCCTAAGTTGGGGGGGTTTGATGAGCAGTTCTTC. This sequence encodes CASSPKLGGFDEQFF. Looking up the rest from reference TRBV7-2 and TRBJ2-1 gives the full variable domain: GAGVSQSPSNKVTEKGKDVELRCDPISGHTALYWYRQSLGQGLEFLIYFQGNSAPDKSGLPSDRFSAERTGGSVSTLTIQRTQQEDSAVYLCASSPKLGGFDEQFFGPGTRLTVL.

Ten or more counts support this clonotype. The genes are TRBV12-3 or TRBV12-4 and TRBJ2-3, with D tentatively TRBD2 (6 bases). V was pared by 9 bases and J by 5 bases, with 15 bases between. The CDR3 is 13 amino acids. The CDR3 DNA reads TGTGCCAGTGGTCGGACTACACAAGATACGCAGTATTTT. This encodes CASGRTTQDTQYF.

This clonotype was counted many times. The CDR3 nucleotides are TGTGCCAGCAGCGCCGAGGGGACAGGTGGCTCCTATAATTCACCCCTCCACTTT. The encoded protein is CASSAEGTGGSYNSPLHF. The chain joins TRBV9 to TRBJ1-6, with 8 bases that match TRBD1. The CDR3 loop spans 18 amino acids. J gave up 0 bases and V 3 bases, and 8 bases lay outside the gene matches. Germline values: CDR1 SGDLS, CDR2 YYNGEE.

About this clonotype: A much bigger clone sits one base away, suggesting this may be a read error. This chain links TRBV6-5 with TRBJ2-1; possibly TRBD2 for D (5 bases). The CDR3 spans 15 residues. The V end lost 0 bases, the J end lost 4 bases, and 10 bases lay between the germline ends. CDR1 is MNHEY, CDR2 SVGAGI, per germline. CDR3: CASSYSAKRYNEQFF. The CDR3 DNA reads TGTGCCAGCAGTTACTCAGCCAAGCGGTACAATGAGCAGTTCTTC.

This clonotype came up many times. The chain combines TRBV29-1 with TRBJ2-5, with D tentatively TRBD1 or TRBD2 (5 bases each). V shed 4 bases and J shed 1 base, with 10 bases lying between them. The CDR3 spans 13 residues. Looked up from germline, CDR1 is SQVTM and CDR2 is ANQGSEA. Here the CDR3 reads CSVGGRGQETQYF. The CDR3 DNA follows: TGCAGCGTTGGGGGACGCGGCCAAGAGACCCAGTACTTC.

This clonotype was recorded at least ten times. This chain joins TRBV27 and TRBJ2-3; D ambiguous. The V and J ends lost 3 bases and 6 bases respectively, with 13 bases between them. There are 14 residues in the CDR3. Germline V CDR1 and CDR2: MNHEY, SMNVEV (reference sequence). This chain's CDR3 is CASSLSSSLDTQYF. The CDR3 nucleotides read TGTGCCAGCAGTTTGAGTAGCTCCTTGGATACGCAGTATTTT.